A selection of T cell receptor beta chains follows, all from one sample in a study of blood T cell repertoires in COVID-19. Assay used: immunoSEQ multiplex PCR; TCRdb lists only in-frame clones, some missing. The sample has under 200,000 clones, approximately 85% seen once. Input material: peripheral blood. These receptors originate from a woman in her 50s with COVID-19, enrolled during active disease. Each CDR3 is given with its conserved first and last residue.

v_call cdr3_aa
TRBV18 CASSPSSAQDYEQYF
TRBV5-4 CASSLGLAGGETQYF
TRBV5-6 CASSFSGTETTTNYGYTF
TRBV6-5 CASSSLTKADTQYF
TRBV5-4 CASSLWPPREQFF
TRBV4-1 CASSLPSGAYNSPLHF
TRBV20-1 CSASTPGQGPTDTQYF
TRBV7-2 CASSPRQSTNEKLFF
TRBV7-2 CASRGGGSGANVLTF
TRBV28 CASSFDPETGGASGYTF
TRBV3-1/TRBV3-2 CASSPLLLGSGGYTF
TRBV30 CAGRQGFGYTF
TRBV27 CASSFLTSGGPSYNEQFF
TRBV15 CATSRDWAGSKTQYF
TRBV11-2 CASSLGANQRDYNEQFF
TRBV5-1 CASSLSPQVLSTDTQYF
TRBV28 CASSSEGFRNTEAFF
TRBV25-1 CASSGTRSWGGYTF
TRBV4-1 CASSQDRGPYNEQFF
TRBV5-1 CASSPGTPRADTQYF
TRBV7-9 CASSLEEAGINGEQYF
TRBV6-2/TRBV6-3 CASSRPGLAGGLKFF
TRBV6-5 CASTLGQGFRYGYTF
TRBV29-1 CSAQGNTEAFF
TRBV18 CASSPGDRDNSPLHF
TRBV5-1 CASSRTGAGTNEKLFF
TRBV4-1 CASSYNLRDRVHTQYF
TRBV5-5 CASSEDGTPTYNEQFF
TRBV5-8 CASSSGQGIRNQPQHF
TRBV11-3 CASSLKDREETQYF
TRBV18 CASSPSRGSFNYGYTF
TRBV6-5 CASSPGDPLGETQYF
TRBV19 CASSERGQGAADTQYF
TRBV11-3 CASSPLGWDTQYF
TRBV27 CASSLAPRETQYF
TRBV14 CASSQGTGEDAAFF
TRBV6-1 CASRKQGAPNTEAFF
TRBV3-1/TRBV3-2 CASSLGTGTFYGYTF
TRBV6-4 CASSVAGYTDTQYF
TRBV6-2/TRBV6-3 CASSNRDRGRSLHF
TRBV6-5 CASSRQGNTIYF
TRBV7-2 CASCSGTGWSPLHF
TRBV19 CASSARTDRNTEAFF
TRBV18 CASSPLDTGVREKLFF
TRBV3-1/TRBV3-2 CASSQNAGGGGAFF
TRBV19 CASSIPIQGKITEAFF
TRBV2 CASRETASSYEQYF
TRBV19 CASSYKNTEAFF
TRBV6-5 CASRRQGVNTGELFF
TRBV9 CASSRGQDSTGELFF
TRBV6-5 CASSYSADTYEQYF
TRBV28 CASRESGQTNYGYTF
TRBV12-3/TRBV12-4 CASSGQGNQPQHF
TRBV3-1/TRBV3-2 CASSPDSNSPLHF
TRBV6-2/TRBV6-3 CASSSHSLADPYEQYF
TRBV12-3/TRBV12-4 CASSQTGPRTF
TRBV5-4 CASSADRGRLEYQETQYF